These 10 T cell receptor beta chains were sequenced from one sample in a study of cytomegalovirus exposure and HLA in healthy donors. With 60 Vbeta and 13 Jbeta primers, the PCR was carried out. Repertoires were generated with immunoSEQ multiplex PCR, while TCRdb's copy carries only in-frame clones and drops some. Here the sample spans a few hundred thousand clones, roughly 70% being singletons. The specimen was PBMCs. Receptors were obtained from a female donor in good health and CMV-seronegative.

A note on this clone: Other DNA sequences from this sample encode an identical CDR3 as well. This rearrangement joins TRBV5-1 to TRBJ1-2; D call uncertain. CDR3 length: 13 amino acids. Germline CDR1 SGHRS, CDR2 YFSETQ. V lost 0 bases to trimming and J lost 5 bases, with 8 bases between them. The CDR3 nucleotides read TGCGCCAGCAGCTTGGACGGAGAGTATGGCTACACCTTC. This codes for CASSLDGEYGYTF.

The chain carries TRBV5-4 and TRBJ2-7, with 7 bases matching TRBD2. This CDR3 comprises 15 residues. In germline, CDR1 is SGHNT, CDR2 YYREEE (reference sequence). V shed 2 bases and J 5 bases; nucleotides not matched to a gene: 10. CDR3 in DNA: TGTGCCAGCAGCTTTATCTCAGCGGGAATCGACGAGCAGTACTTC. It is translated as CASSFISAGIDEQYF. Full variable domain (outside the CDR3, taken from reference TRBV5-4 and TRBJ2-7): ETGVTQSPTHLIKTRGQQVTLRCSSQSGHNTVSWYQQALGQGPQFIFQYYREEENGRGNFPPRFSGLQFPNYSSELNVNALELDDSALYLCASSFISAGIDEQYFGPGTRLTVT.

This chain joins TRBV6-5 and TRBJ2-5; 7 nucleotides match TRBD2. TRBJ2-7 matches the DNA end more closely, so the J call is doubtful. This CDR3 spans 15 amino acids. The germline V gene has CDR1 MNHEY and CDR2 SVGAGI. Here the CDR3 reads CASSYKRGGSYEQYF. The DNA for the CDR3 is TGTGCCAGCAGTTACAAAAGGGGAGGGTCCTACGAGCAGTACTTC.

V usage is TRBV7-9 and J usage is TRBJ2-2, with D possibly TRBD2 on 6 matching bases. The CDR3 loop spans 17 amino acids. With 2 bases removed from V and 3 bases from J, the gap between germline ends came to 16 bases. Looked up from germline, CDR1 is SEHNR and CDR2 is FQNEAQ (reference sequence). The CDR3 spells CASSLRLPRGDTGELFF. In DNA form, the CDR3 reads TGTGCCAGCAGCTTAAGGCTCCCCCGCGGGGACACCGGGGAGCTGTTTTTT.

The V call is TRBV7-9, the J call TRBJ1-2, with a possible D match to TRBD1 (5 bases). The ends were cut back, 0 bases at V and 3 bases at J, with 11 bases in the middle. The CDR3 is made up of 15 amino acids. CDR1 is SEHNR and CDR2 is FQNEAQ in the germline V gene (reference sequence). CDR3 DNA sequence: TGTGCCAGCAGCTTAGCGGGCGGGGGGGACTATGGCTACACCTTC. This translates into CASSLAGGGDYGYTF.

The chain uses TRBV27 and TRBJ1-5; 10 bases are a match to TRBD1. The length of the CDR3 is 16 residues. After removal of 2 bases from V and 0 bases from J, the junction contained 1 base not matched to a gene. Germline CDR1 and CDR2: MNHEY and SMNVEV (reference sequence). CDR3 in DNA: TGTGCCAGCAGTTTACGGACAGGGGGTAGCAATCAGCCCCAGCATTTT. Translated: CASSLRTGGSNQPQHF.

This chain joins TRBV11-3 and TRBJ2-1, with TRBD2 matching 8 bases. The CDR3 is 11 amino acids. The germline V gene has CDR1 SGHNT and CDR2 YENEEA. The ends lost 5 bases at V and 14 bases at J; junction bases unmatched: 5. The CDR3: CASSGTSSKFF. The DNA for the CDR3 is TGTGCCAGCAGCGGGACTAGTTCGAAGTTCTTC.

This chain connects TRBV4-1 to TRBJ2-1; 9 nucleotides align to TRBD2. The CDR3 spans 16 residues. V was pared by 0 bases and J by 6 bases, with 6 bases of the junction left unmatched. Germline CDR1 and CDR2: MGHRA and YSYEKL. CDR3 loop: CASSQDMAGGVNEQFF. As DNA, the CDR3 is TGCGCCAGCAGCCAAGATATGGCGGGAGGGGTCAATGAGCAGTTCTTC.

There are a few counts of this clone. The chain uses TRBV28 and TRBJ2-2; 9 bases are shared with TRBD1. This CDR3 has 17 amino acids. With V trimmed by 2 bases and J by 1 base, 5 bases remained unmatched. Germline V CDR1 and CDR2: MDHEN, SYDVKM. The CDR3 here is CASSLLVGQGNTGELFF. The CDR3 DNA reads as TGTGCCAGCAGTTTACTGGTGGGACAGGGGAACACCGGGGAGCTGTTTTTT.

The gene calls are TRBV2 and TRBJ2-2, with 7 bases fitting TRBD1. CDR1 is SNHLY and CDR2 is FYNNEI in the germline V gene. With 6 bases clipped from V and 2 bases from J, the junction kept 6 bases outside the gene matches. The CDR3 is 15 amino acids. In DNA form, the CDR3 reads TGTGCCAGCAGCTACGACAGGGTAAACACCGGGGAGCTGTTTTTT. Its protein product is CASSYDRVNTGELFF.